This TCR beta chain was identified during a study of T cell responses to AZD1222 COVID-19 vaccine. Study summary: Researchers grouped second doses given at about 4 or about 12 weeks into one pool.

Points from the study as a whole: The repertoires were collected only after the peak T cell response.

The CDR3 is 14 amino acids. The V and J ends lost 5 bases and 0 bases respectively, with 10 bases between them. Germline CDR1 reads SEHNR; CDR2 reads FQNEAQ (reference sequence). Points on this clone: Its antigen is still unknown.

This table comes from immunoSEQ multiplex PCR, and its TCRdb copy is limited to in-frame clones, with some not included. Found here are some 94,000 clones, around nine tenths of them singletons; the top ten hold under 3.5%. This receptor was taken from an adult in good health. This chain joins TRBV7-9 and TRBJ2-5; D remains unclear. This material consisted of peripheral blood, taken on day 0 of AZD1222 vaccination. The CDR3 is CASSLDNYQETQYF. The CDR3, as DNA: TGTGCCAGCAGCCTAGACAATTACCAAGAGACCCAGTACTTC.